Reported below is one TCR beta chain. Only in-frame clones appear in the TCRdb table, and some are missing; sequencing was by immunoSEQ multiplex PCR. The profile shows around 86,000 clones, just under 95% of them singletons. The length of the CDR3 is 15 residues. Germline V gene data show CDR1 as SGDLS and CDR2 as YYNGEE. The V end lost 3 bases, the J end lost 0 bases, and 12 bases lay between the germline ends. This specimen comes from a study of T cell changes during pregnancy in multiple sclerosis. This receptor was obtained from a female donor with multiple sclerosis, enrolled in a pregnancy study. The sequenced sample was peripheral blood, obtained in the first trimester of pregnancy. The chain combines TRBV9 with TRBJ1-1; D not certain. CDR3 sequence: CASSGANPMNTEAFF. The CDR3 DNA follows: TGTGCCAGCAGCGGGGCCAACCCGATGAACACTGAAGCTTTCTTT.